These 15 T cell receptor beta chains came from one sample sequenced in a study of blood T cell repertoires in COVID-19. Here immunoSEQ multiplex PCR was the method, and the copy in TCRdb shows in-frame clones only, minus some. This table has 230,000 or so clones, around 83% appearing once. The sample taken for sequencing was peripheral blood. Receptor source: a man aged 35-49 years with active or convalescent COVID-19.

The chain joins TRBV30 to TRBJ2-3; TRBD1 matches at 8 bases. Germline V gene data show CDR1 as GTSNPN and CDR2 as SVGIG (reference sequence). This CDR3 has 15 residues. The V segment lost 1 base and the J segment 4 bases; nucleotides outside the gene matches: 7. The CDR3 bases are TGTGCCTGGAGTGCAGGACAGGGAGATTCAGATACGCAGTATTTT. It translates to CAWSAGQGDSDTQYF.

This chain uses TRBV7-2 with TRBJ1-3, with a possible D match to TRBD1 (5 bases). With 4 bases removed from V and 2 bases from J, the gap between germline ends came to 18 bases. Germline V lookup: CDR1 SGHTA, CDR2 FQGNSA. This CDR3 has 17 amino acids. This CDR3 reads CASSSQGGVGAGNTIYF. The CDR3 DNA sequence: TGTGCCAGCAGCTCCCAAGGAGGGGTAGGGGCTGGAAACACCATATATTTT.

In its sample, this clone was seen a few times. J is TRBJ2-7 and V is TRBV19; no clear D. V lost 6 bases and J lost 0, with 12 bases in between. Germline CDR1 reads LNHDA; CDR2 reads SQIVND (reference sequence). The CDR3 is 14 amino acids. The CDR3 region is CASSAVESSYEQYF. The CDR3 DNA reads as TGTGCCAGTAGCGCTGTGGAGAGCTCCTACGAGCAGTACTTC.

V gene TRBV5-1 combines with J gene TRBJ2-5, with a weak D call TRBD2 (7 bases). Trimming removed 0 bases at V and 4 bases at J, with 16 bases between. The CDR3 has 16 amino acids. CDR1 is SGHRS and CDR2 is YFSETQ in the germline V gene. The CDR3 spells CASSLGRGRLGETQYF. In DNA form, the CDR3 reads TGCGCCAGCAGCTTGGGGCGGGGGCGCTTGGGAGAGACCCAGTACTTC.

This clone was seen a single time. The J gene is TRBJ1-3, the V gene TRBV30, with 7 bases lining up with TRBD1. Trimming removed 2 bases from V and 4 bases from J; junction bases left unmatched: 8. Germline V lookup: CDR1 GTSNPN, CDR2 SVGIG (reference sequence). CDR3 length: 15 residues. The CDR3 here is CAWSLQGGKGNTIYF. The CDR3, as DNA: TGTGCCTGGAGTTTGCAGGGGGGAAAAGGAAACACCATATATTTT.

The CDR3 DNA reads as TGTGCCAGCAGCTCGTCCGGGACAGCACCTTATGGCTACACCTTC. Translation gives CASSSSGTAPYGYTF. The chain recombines TRBV11-2 with TRBJ1-2; 7 positions match TRBD1. The V segment lost 4 bases and the J segment 5 bases; nucleotides outside the gene matches: 10. Germline V gives CDR1 SGHAT, CDR2 FQNNGV. CDR3 length equals 15 residues.

As for this clone: A read error may produce the germline difference seen at one junction end. V is TRBV11-3 and J is TRBJ1-1; D unresolved. The CDR3 is made up of 11 amino acids. Germline V CDR1 and CDR2: SGHNT, YENEEA. The CDR3 loop reads CASRLNPRGLF. For the CDR3, the DNA is TGTGCCAGCAGATTAAACCCCCGAGGGCTCTTT.

This chain connects TRBV18 to TRBJ1-1, with D perhaps TRBD1 (5 bases). Germline V CDR1 and CDR2: KGHSH, LQKENI. Trimming cost V 3 bases and J 4 bases, with 12 bases left between them. This CDR3 has 14 residues. Written as DNA, the CDR3 is TGTGCCAGCTCACCGACAGCTATGAGCACTGAAGCTTTCTTT. Translation: CASSPTAMSTEAFF.

This chain links TRBV7-6 with TRBJ2-1, with D perhaps TRBD1 (6 bases). Germline V gene data show CDR1 as SGHVS and CDR2 as FNYEAQ. Trimming removed 5 bases from V and 1 base from J, with 9 bases in between. The CDR3 consists of 14 residues. The CDR3 coding sequence is TGTGCCAGCAGCAAAGACAGGTCCTACAATGAGCAGTTCTTC. Encoded protein: CASSKDRSYNEQFF.

The gene calls are TRBV5-5 and TRBJ1-4, with a tentative D call TRBD1 (6 bases). The V and J ends lost 2 bases and 4 bases respectively, with 9 bases between them. CDR3 length: 14 amino acids. Germline V gene lookup returns CDR1 SGHKS and CDR2 YYEKEE (reference sequence). The CDR3 region has the DNA TGTGCCAGCAGCTTTGACAGGCTTAATGAAAAACTGTTTTTT. Translating gives CASSFDRLNEKLFF.

This chain connects TRBV19 to TRBJ1-6; tentatively, D is TRBD1 (5 bases). CDR1 and CDR2 (germline): LNHDA, SQIVND (reference sequence). Trimming took 3 bases from V and 0 from J, leaving 18 bases between them. This CDR3 comprises 19 residues. The CDR3 nucleotides read TGTGCCAGTAGTATTTCCGGGTCAGGGATCAGCTCCTATAATTCACCCCTCCACTTT. Its translation: CASSISGSGISSYNSPLHF.

The genes are TRBV5-4 and TRBJ2-7, with TRBD2 matching 8 bases. CDR3 length: 15 residues. Germline-derived CDR1 and CDR2 are SGHNT and YYREEE (reference sequence). Unmatched junction bases numbered 8, after V lost 4 bases and J lost 2 bases. DNA for the CDR3: TGTGCCAGCAGCCCCCCCGGGGGGGGGCCCTACGAGCAGTACTTC. Its protein is CASSPPGGGPYEQYF. The complete variable domain, with remaining parts taken from reference TRBV5-4 and TRBJ2-7, reads ETGVTQSPTHLIKTRGQQVTLRCSSQSGHNTVSWYQQALGQGPQFIFQYYREEENGRGNFPPRFSGLQFPNYSSELNVNALELDDSALYLCASSPPGGGPYEQYFGPGTRLTVT.

This clone was detected once. The chain couples TRBV11-3 to TRBJ2-3; 8 bases align to TRBD1. Losses at the gene ends were 5 bases for V and 11 bases for J; bases not matched to a gene: 12. CDR1 and CDR2 from the germline V gene are SGHNT and YENEEA. The CDR3 spans 14 residues. The CDR3 reads CASSPRDRNLVQYF. The CDR3 region has the DNA TGTGCCAGCAGCCCCAGGGACAGGAATCTGGTGCAGTATTTT.

The chain employs TRBV5-1 and TRBJ2-1, with TRBD2 matching 14 bases. The V gene's germline CDR1 is SGHRS and CDR2 YFSETQ. The J segment lost 7 bases and the V segment lost 4 bases, leaving 4 bases of the junction unmatched. The CDR3 has 15 amino acids. Here the CDR3 DNA reads TGCGCCAGCAGCCTAAGACTAGCGGGAGGGAATGAGCAGTTCTTC. Translating it yields CASSLRLAGGNEQFF.

The chain links TRBV27 to TRBJ1-5; unclear D gene. Germline values: CDR1 MNHEY, CDR2 SMNVEV (reference sequence). Trimming stripped 3 bases from V and 0 bases from J, with 6 bases between. This CDR3 is built from 14 residues. The CDR3 DNA is TGTGCCAGCAGTTTGGGAGGTAGCAATCAGCCCCAGCATTTT. This translates into CASSLGGSNQPQHF.